The T cell receptor beta chain under discussion was sequenced for a study of shared clonotypes between healthy human individuals. Whole-study context: Per donor, CD8 memory used one plate, CD8 naive used two, CD4 memory used three and CD4 naive used three.

TCRdb's table, derived via immunoSEQ multiplex PCR, lists solely in-frame clones and lacks some. The repertoire holds roughly 2.1 million clones, under 95% seen once, with under 2% in the top ten. V lost 3 bases and J lost 6; bases outside the gene matches: 10. The germline CDR1 and CDR2 sequences are SGDLS and YYNGEE. The CDR3 runs 15 residues. Study-wide results and caveats: Clonotype sharing among donors was thought likely to change with sequencing depth.

For this clone: The antigen is not known.

Terminally differentiated effector memory CD45RA+ cells were excluded from the naive CD8 cells, which were CD45RO-negative and positively selected for CCR7. The rearrangement joins TRBV9 to TRBJ2-3, with 7 bases lining up with TRBD1. Sequencing was done on a sample of naive CD8+ T cells from PBMCs. The sequence was obtained from a man aged 18-30 years in good health. Some clones in this sample may be carry-over from other donors' samples. The CDR3 loop is CASSGSGTAADTQYF. The CDR3 nucleotides are TGTGCCAGCAGCGGATCCGGGACAGCAGCGGATACGCAGTATTTT.